This T cell receptor (beta chain) was documented in a study of T cells in Graves' hyperthyroidism and ophthalmopathy. For the study at large: Peripheral blood collection took place at initial diagnosis, before any treatment.

Using RNA transcripts as the source, TCR beta CDR3 regions were amplified. Using the HTBI primer set, a first-round RT-PCR was run on the TCR CDR3. TCRdb reanalysed the multiplex PCR reads using MiXCR and keeps one entry per CDR3 protein. This sample has about 620,000 distinct CDR3 sequences, with 16% found just once. The authors took PBMCs from 10 ml fresh peripheral blood. In regard to this clonotype: Its specificity is unknown.

The CDR3 sequence is 15 residues long. V lost 7 bases to trimming and J lost 0 bases; unmatched junction nucleotides: 3. Germline V gives CDR1 DFQATT, CDR2 SNEGSKA (reference sequence). Study-level points and caveats: Ophthalmopathy was model-predicted a median about 6.7 months pre-onset.

The genes are TRBV20-1 and TRBJ1-4; 12 nucleotides align to TRBD1. Sequences were obtained from blood. This receptor was taken from a woman aged 25 to 39 with Graves' hyperthyroidism. For the CDR3, the DNA is TGCAGTGAGGGACAGGGGGCCCCAACTAATGAAAAACTGTTTTTT. It specifies CSEGQGAPTNEKLFF.